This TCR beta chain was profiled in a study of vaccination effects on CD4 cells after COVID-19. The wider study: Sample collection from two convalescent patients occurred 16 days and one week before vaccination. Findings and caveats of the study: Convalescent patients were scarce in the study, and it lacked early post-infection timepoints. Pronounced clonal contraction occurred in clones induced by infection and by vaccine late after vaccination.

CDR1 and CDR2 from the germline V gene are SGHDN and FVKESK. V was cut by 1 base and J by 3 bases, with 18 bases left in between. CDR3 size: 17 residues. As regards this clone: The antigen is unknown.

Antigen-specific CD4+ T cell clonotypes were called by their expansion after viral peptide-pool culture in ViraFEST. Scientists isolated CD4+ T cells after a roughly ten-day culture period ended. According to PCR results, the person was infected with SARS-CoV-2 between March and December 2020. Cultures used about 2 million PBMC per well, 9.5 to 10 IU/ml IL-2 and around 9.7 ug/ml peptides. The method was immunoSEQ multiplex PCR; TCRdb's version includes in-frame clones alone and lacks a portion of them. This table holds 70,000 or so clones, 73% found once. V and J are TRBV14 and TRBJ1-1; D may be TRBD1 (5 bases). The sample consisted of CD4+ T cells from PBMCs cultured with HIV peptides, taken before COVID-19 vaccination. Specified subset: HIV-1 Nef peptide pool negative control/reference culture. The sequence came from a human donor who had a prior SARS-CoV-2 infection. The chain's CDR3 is CASSQVPGRRGDTEAFF. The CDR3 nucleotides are TGTGCCAGCAGCCAAGTCCCGGGACGTCGAGGGGACACTGAAGCTTTCTTT. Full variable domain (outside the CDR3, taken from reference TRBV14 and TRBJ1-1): EAGVTQFPSHSVIEKGQTVTLRCDPISGHDNLYWYRRVMGKEIKFLLHFVKESKQDESGMPNNRFLAERTGGTYSTLKVQPAELEDSGVYFCASSQVPGRRGDTEAFFGQGTRLTVV.